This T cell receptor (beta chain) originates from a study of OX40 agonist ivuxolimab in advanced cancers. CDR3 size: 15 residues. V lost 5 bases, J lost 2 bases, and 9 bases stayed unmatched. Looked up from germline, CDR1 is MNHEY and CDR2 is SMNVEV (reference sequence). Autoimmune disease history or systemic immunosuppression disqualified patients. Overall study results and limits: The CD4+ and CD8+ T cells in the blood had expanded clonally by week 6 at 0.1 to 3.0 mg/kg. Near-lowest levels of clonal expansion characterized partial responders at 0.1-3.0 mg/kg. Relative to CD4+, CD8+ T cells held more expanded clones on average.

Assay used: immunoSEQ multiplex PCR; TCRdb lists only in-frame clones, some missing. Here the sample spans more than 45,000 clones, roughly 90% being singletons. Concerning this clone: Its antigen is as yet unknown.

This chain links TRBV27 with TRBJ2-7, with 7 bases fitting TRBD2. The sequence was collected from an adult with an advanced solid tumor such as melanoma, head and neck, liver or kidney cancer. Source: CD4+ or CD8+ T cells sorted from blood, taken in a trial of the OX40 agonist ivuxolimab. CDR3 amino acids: CASSSPGLPTYEQYF. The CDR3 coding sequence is TGTGCCAGCAGTAGCCCGGGACTACCCACCTACGAGCAGTACTTC.